The 29 T cell receptor beta chains below were found in one sample sequenced in a study of CD8 T cells in Susac syndrome. cDNA came from 0.5 to 1 ug RNA primed by random hexamers. One entry per CDR3 protein, called by TCRdb with MiXCR from the immunoSEQ multiplex PCR reads. The sample carries 110,000 to 150,000 distinct CDR3 sequences, 94% recorded once. The source material was CD8+ T cells from PBMCs. The receptors originated from a human donor in good health.

The J gene is TRBJ1-2, the V gene TRBV4-1; no clear D gene. CDR1 and CDR2 (germline): MGHRA, YSYEKL. The CDR3 runs 15 residues. Trimming took 0 bases from V and 3 from J, leaving 11 bases between them. The DNA of the CDR3 is TGCGCCAGCAGCCAAGATGATCGGGGATACTATGGCTACACCTTC. Amino acid sequence: CASSQDDRGYYGYTF.

The CDR3 here is CASSTRGETQYF. CDR3 DNA: TGTGCCAGTAGTACCAGGGGAGAGACCCAGTACTTC. The J gene is TRBJ2-5, the V gene TRBV19, with D tentatively TRBD1 (6 bases). V was shortened by 4 bases and J by 4 bases, with 7 bases between the two germline ends. The germline V gene encodes CDR1 LNHDA and CDR2 SQIVND (reference sequence). CDR3 length: 12 residues.

The rearrangement uses TRBV15 and TRBJ1-5; 7 nucleotides align to TRBD1. Germline CDR1 and CDR2: LNHNV and YYDKDF (reference sequence). Trimming cost V 5 bases and J 0 bases; bases outside gene matches: 4. CDR3 size: 15 residues. The CDR3 region is CATSAWDSSNQPQHF. For the CDR3, the DNA is TGTGCCACCAGCGCCTGGGACAGTAGCAATCAGCCCCAGCATTTT. Full variable domain (outside the CDR3, taken from reference TRBV15 and TRBJ1-5): DAMVIQNPRYQVTQFGKPVTLSCSQTLNHNVMYWYQQKSSQAPKLLFHYYDKDFNNEADTPDNFQSRRPNTSFCFLDIRSPGLGDTAMYLCATSAWDSSNQPQHFGDGTRLSIL.

The V call is TRBV14, the J call TRBJ2-3, with a tentative D call TRBD2 (6 bases). Germline-derived CDR1 and CDR2 are SGHDN and FVKESK. With 0 bases removed from V and 6 bases from J, the gap between germline ends came to 13 bases. The CDR3 runs to 15 residues. In DNA, the CDR3 is TGTGCCAGCAGCCAAGAACGACGGGAGTGGGATACGCAGTATTTT. It is translated as CASSQERREWDTQYF.

The chain employs TRBV7-9 and TRBJ1-1; TRBD1 matches 9 bases. The CDR3 has 14 residues. Germline CDR1 and CDR2: SEHNR and FQNEAQ (reference sequence). V was pared by 5 bases and J by 2 bases, with 3 bases of the junction left unmatched. The CDR3 is CASSTGQGNTEAFF. The DNA of the CDR3 is TGTGCCAGCAGCACGGGACAGGGAAACACTGAAGCTTTCTTT. The full variable domain, rest sourced from reference TRBV7-9 and TRBJ1-1, is DTGVSQNPRHKITKRGQNVTFRCDPISEHNRLYWYRQTLGQGPEFLTYFQNEAQLEKSRLLSDRFSAERPKGSFSTLEIQRTEQGDSAMYLCASSTGQGNTEAFFGQGTRLTVV.

The chain couples TRBV28 to TRBJ2-1, with TRBD2 matching 9 bases. Germline V CDR1 and CDR2: MDHEN, SYDVKM. With 6 bases clipped from V and 10 bases from J, the junction kept 4 bases outside the gene matches. The CDR3 covers 12 residues. The CDR3 DNA follows: TGTGCCAGCAGACTAGCGGGTACGGAGCAGTTCTTC. Amino acid sequence: CASRLAGTEQFF. Filled out from reference TRBV28 and TRBJ2-1, the complete variable domain reads DVKVTQSSRYLVKRTGEKVFLECVQDMDHENMFWYRQDPGLGLRLIYFSYDVKMKEKGDIPEGYSVSREKKERFSLILESASTNQTSMYLCASRLAGTEQFFGPGTRLTVL.

The chain employs TRBV19 and TRBJ2-1; D unclear. V was trimmed by 3 bases and J by 4 bases, leaving 1 base between them. Germline V lookup: CDR1 LNHDA, CDR2 SQIVND (reference sequence). CDR3 length: 11 residues. The CDR3 loop reads CASSMYNEQFF. The CDR3 DNA follows: TGTGCCAGTAGTATGTACAATGAGCAGTTCTTC. Using reference TRBV19 and TRBJ2-1 for the parts outside the CDR3, the full variable domain is DGGITQSPKYLFRKEGQNVTLSCEQNLNHDAMYWYRQDPGQGLRLIYYSQIVNDFQKGDIAEGYSVSREKKESFPLTVTSAQKNPTAFYLCASSMYNEQFFGPGTRLTVL.

The chain uses TRBV20-1 and TRBJ2-3; D is possibly TRBD2 (6 bases). Per germline, CDR1 DFQATT and CDR2 SNEGSKA (reference sequence). The CDR3 has 15 residues. The V gene lost 0 bases and the J gene lost 0 bases, with 10 bases spanning the gap. The CDR3 region is CSARDPSESTDTQYF. CDR3 bases: TGCAGTGCTAGAGACCCTAGCGAGAGCACAGATACGCAGTATTTT.

The V call is TRBV20-1, the J call TRBJ2-1; perhaps TRBD2 as D (5 bases). CDR1 and CDR2 from the germline V gene are DFQATT and SNEGSKA (reference sequence). V gave up 3 bases and J gave up 4 bases, with 13 bases separating them. The CDR3 runs to 14 residues. The CDR3 sequence is CSASSSGKYNEQFF. The CDR3 region has the DNA TGCAGTGCTAGTTCATCGGGGAAATACAATGAGCAGTTCTTC.

This clonotype was seen only once. V usage is TRBV15 and J usage is TRBJ1-5, with D maybe TRBD1 (5 bases). Trimming shortened V by 1 base and J by 1 base, and 11 bases separated the two germline ends. CDR1 is LNHNV and CDR2 is YYDKDF in the germline V gene (reference sequence). The CDR3 has 16 residues. DNA for the CDR3: TGTGCCACCAGCAGAGTCCGACAGCAAAGCAATCAGCCCCAGCATTTT. Translation gives CATSRVRQQSNQPQHF.

The chain is built from TRBV7-9 and TRBJ1-1, with D hard to call. Germline lookup yields CDR1 SEHNR and CDR2 FQNEAQ (reference sequence). V was shortened by 0 bases and J by 0 bases, with 11 bases between the two germline ends. The CDR3 totals 16 residues. CDR3 sequence: CASSLAPGRLNTEAFF. Written as DNA, the CDR3 is TGTGCCAGCAGCTTAGCGCCCGGGCGACTGAACACTGAAGCTTTCTTT.

This clonotype was counted only a few times. The rearrangement uses TRBV27 and TRBJ2-1, with 7 bases matching TRBD2. The V segment lost 3 bases and the J segment 2 bases; nucleotides outside the gene matches: 4. In germline, CDR1 is MNHEY, CDR2 SMNVEV (reference sequence). The CDR3 contains 15 residues. CDR3 bases: TGTGCCAGCAGTTTGGCTAGCGGAGCCTACAATGAGCAGTTCTTC. It specifies CASSLASGAYNEQFF.

The rearrangement links TRBV3-1 to TRBJ2-3; D call uncertain. Per germline, CDR1 LGHDT and CDR2 YNNKEL (reference sequence). V gave up 1 base and J gave up 7 bases, with 9 bases separating them. The length of the CDR3 is 13 residues. The CDR3, as DNA: TGTGCCAGCAGCCAAGTTGAGATACATACGCAGTATTTT. Translating gives CASSQVEIHTQYF.

V and J are TRBV5-6 and TRBJ1-1; possibly TRBD1 for D (5 bases). Germline assignment: CDR1 SGHDT and CDR2 YYEEEE. This CDR3 has 14 residues. Deletions cut 1 base from V and 3 bases from J, with 10 bases between. The CDR3 reads CASSLIRDDTEAFF. The CDR3 nucleotides are TGTGCCAGCAGCTTGATCAGGGATGACACTGAAGCTTTCTTT.

The chain recombines TRBV29-1 with TRBJ2-2, with a possible D match to TRBD2 (5 bases). This CDR3 is 13 amino acids long. V gave up 4 bases and J gave up 7 bases, with 13 bases separating them. Germline loops: CDR1 SQVTM, CDR2 ANQGSEA. The CDR3 protein is CSVGRPEIGELFF. CDR3 in DNA: TGCAGCGTTGGGAGGCCGGAAATCGGGGAGCTGTTTTTT.

In DNA form, the CDR3 reads TGCAGCGTACAGGGGTCTGGAAACACCATATATTTT. Translated: CSVQGSGNTIYF. This sequence joins TRBV29-1 and TRBJ1-3; TRBD1 matches at 7 bases. Germline CDR1 and CDR2: SQVTM and ANQGSEA. The CDR3 sequence is 12 residues long. With 6 bases clipped from V and 1 base from J, the junction kept 0 bases outside the gene matches.

Here the CDR3 DNA reads TGTGCCAGCAGTTGGGGTCCGTTCGGAAACTATGGCTACACCTTC. Its translation is CASSWGPFGNYGYTF. The chain carries TRBV6-2 or TRBV6-3 and TRBJ1-2, with no clear D. V lost 4 bases and J lost 2, with 14 bases in between. The CDR3 is 15 residues long. Germline V gene lookup returns CDR1 MNHEY and CDR2 SVGEGT.

This clonotype occurred a few times. The chain uses TRBV14 and TRBJ2-1; D remains unclear. There are 13 residues in the CDR3. V lost 4 bases and J lost 0, with 4 bases in between. Germline V gene sequence: CDR1 SGHDN, CDR2 FVKESK. CDR3 nucleotides: TGTGCCAGCAGCCCTTACTCCTACAATGAGCAGTTCTTC. It codes for CASSPYSYNEQFF.

The CDR3 sequence is CASSLQQGASEQFF. The CDR3 DNA follows: TGTGCCAGCAGTCTACAACAGGGGGCGAGTGAGCAGTTCTTC. The V call is TRBV27, the J call TRBJ2-1, with 9 bases matching TRBD1. This CDR3 contains 14 residues. CDR1 is MNHEY, CDR2 SMNVEV, per germline (reference sequence). V lost 5 bases, J lost 9 bases, and 8 bases stayed unmatched.

This chain joins TRBV9 and TRBJ2-2; D gene unclear. Germline V lookup: CDR1 SGDLS, CDR2 YYNGEE. CDR3 length equals 15 residues. V lost 6 bases and J 1 base, leaving 13 bases between the germline ends. For the CDR3, the DNA is TGTGCCAGCACCTCTAAGGTCCAGAACACCGGGGAGCTGTTTTTT. Translation gives CASTSKVQNTGELFF.

The rearrangement links TRBV19 to TRBJ1-1, with D hard to call. V lost 11 bases and J lost 5, with 18 bases in between. Germline CDR1 and CDR2: LNHDA and SQIVND (reference sequence). This CDR3 contains 13 residues. This CDR3 reads CASSASGMTEAFF. The CDR3 nucleotides read TGTGCCTCTTCCGCTTCGGGTATGACTGAAGCTTTCTTT.

The chain carries TRBV19 and TRBJ1-2; 11 positions agree with TRBD1. V shed 9 bases, J shed 14 bases, and the junction held 8 bases outside the gene matches. The CDR3 length is 11 residues. Looked up from germline, CDR1 is LNHDA and CDR2 is SQIVND (reference sequence). CDR3 sequence (DNA): TGTGCCAGCCGGAACCGGGACAGGGGGACCTTC. Translated, it gives CASRNRDRGTF.

V gene TRBV9 combines with J gene TRBJ2-1; D gene ambiguous. V dropped 5 bases and J dropped 0 bases, with 12 bases sitting between them. There are 15 residues in the CDR3. Germline V lookup: CDR1 SGDLS, CDR2 YYNGEE. CDR3 amino acids: CASSEGGRSYNEQFF. CDR3 nucleotide sequence: TGTGCCAGCAGTGAAGGCGGACGCTCCTACAATGAGCAGTTCTTC.

This sequence joins TRBV20-1 and TRBJ2-5; D is uncertain. From germline, CDR1 is DFQATT and CDR2 SNEGSKA (reference sequence). CDR3 length equals 17 residues. Trimming shortened V by 5 bases and J by 0 bases, and 22 bases separated the two germline ends. The CDR3 DNA reads TGCAGTGCTCCCCCTCCTACGAGCGCCACGTACCAAGAGACCCAGTACTTC. It is translated as CSAPPPTSATYQETQYF.

The genes are TRBV7-9 and TRBJ2-7; unclear D gene. Germline V lookup: CDR1 SEHNR, CDR2 FQNEAQ (reference sequence). The CDR3 is 13 amino acids. Trimming removed 3 bases at V and 2 bases at J, with 8 bases between. The CDR3 here is CASSLRLAYEQYF. CDR3 nucleotides: TGTGCCAGCAGCTTGAGGCTAGCCTACGAGCAGTACTTC. Together with reference TRBV7-9 and TRBJ2-7, the CDR3 gives the full variable domain: DTGVSQNPRHKITKRGQNVTFRCDPISEHNRLYWYRQTLGQGPEFLTYFQNEAQLEKSRLLSDRFSAERPKGSFSTLEIQRTEQGDSAMYLCASSLRLAYEQYFGPGTRLTVT.

The CDR3 reads CASSQGLAGQETQYF. CDR3 DNA sequence: TGCGCCAGCAGCCAAGGATTGGCGGGCCAAGAGACCCAGTACTTC. The gene calls are TRBV4-1 and TRBJ2-5, with TRBD2 as a possible D gene (5 bases). This CDR3 has 15 amino acids. Looked up from germline, CDR1 is MGHRA and CDR2 is YSYEKL. V lost 1 base and J lost 1, with 10 bases in between.

V usage is TRBV27 and J usage is TRBJ2-1; D not certain. The V gene lost 4 bases and the J gene lost 0 bases, with 4 bases spanning the gap. Germline V gene lookup returns CDR1 MNHEY and CDR2 SMNVEV (reference sequence). CDR3 length: 13 amino acids. CDR3 residues: CASSSNSYNEQFF. CDR3 sequence (DNA): TGTGCCAGCAGTTCCAACTCCTACAATGAGCAGTTCTTC.

The count of this clonotype is one. CDR3: CASSQDQGRRPYNEQFF. In nucleotides, the CDR3 is TGTGCCAGCAGCCAAGATCAAGGGAGGCGCCCATACAATGAGCAGTTCTTC. This rearrangement joins TRBV3-1 to TRBJ2-1; possibly TRBD2 for D (6 bases). V lost 0 bases and J lost 4, with 16 bases in between. Germline V gene sequence: CDR1 LGHDT, CDR2 YNNKEL (reference sequence). This CDR3 comprises 17 residues.

The J gene is TRBJ2-2, the V gene TRBV2, with TRBD2 matching 13 bases. This CDR3 region has 19 residues. Germline CDR1 and CDR2: SNHLY and FYNNEI. The V and J ends lost 5 bases and 0 bases, in that order; junction bases with no gene match: 9. The CDR3 protein is CASSSPGLAGHANTGELFF. The CDR3 coding sequence is TGTGCCAGCAGTAGTCCGGGACTAGCGGGGCACGCGAACACCGGGGAGCTGTTTTTT. Together with reference TRBV2 and TRBJ2-2, the CDR3 gives the full variable domain: EPEVTQTPSHQVTQMGQEVILRCVPISNHLYFYWYRQILGQKVEFLVSFYNNEISEKSEIFDDQFSVERPDGSNFTLKIRSTKLEDSAMYFCASSSPGLAGHANTGELFFGEGSRLTVL.